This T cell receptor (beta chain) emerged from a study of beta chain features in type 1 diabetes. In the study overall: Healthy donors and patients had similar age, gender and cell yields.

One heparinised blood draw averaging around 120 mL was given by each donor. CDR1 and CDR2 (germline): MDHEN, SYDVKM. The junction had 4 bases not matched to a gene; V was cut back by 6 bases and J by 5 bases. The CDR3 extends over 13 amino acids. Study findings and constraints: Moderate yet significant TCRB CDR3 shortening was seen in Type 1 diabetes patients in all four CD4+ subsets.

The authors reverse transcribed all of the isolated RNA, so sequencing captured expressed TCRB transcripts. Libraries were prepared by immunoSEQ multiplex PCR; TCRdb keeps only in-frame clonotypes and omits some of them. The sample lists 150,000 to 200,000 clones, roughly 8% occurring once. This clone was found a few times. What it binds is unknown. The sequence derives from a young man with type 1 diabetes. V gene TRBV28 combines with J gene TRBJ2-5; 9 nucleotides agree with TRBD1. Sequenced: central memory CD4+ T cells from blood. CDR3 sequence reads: CASRSGQGETQYF. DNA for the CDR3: TGTGCCAGCAGATCAGGACAGGGGGAGACCCAGTACTTC. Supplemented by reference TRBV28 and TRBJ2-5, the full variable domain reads DVKVTQSSRYLVKRTGEKVFLECVQDMDHENMFWYRQDPGLGLRLIYFSYDVKMKEKGDIPEGYSVSREKKERFSLILESASTNQTSMYLCASRSGQGETQYFGPGTRLLVL.